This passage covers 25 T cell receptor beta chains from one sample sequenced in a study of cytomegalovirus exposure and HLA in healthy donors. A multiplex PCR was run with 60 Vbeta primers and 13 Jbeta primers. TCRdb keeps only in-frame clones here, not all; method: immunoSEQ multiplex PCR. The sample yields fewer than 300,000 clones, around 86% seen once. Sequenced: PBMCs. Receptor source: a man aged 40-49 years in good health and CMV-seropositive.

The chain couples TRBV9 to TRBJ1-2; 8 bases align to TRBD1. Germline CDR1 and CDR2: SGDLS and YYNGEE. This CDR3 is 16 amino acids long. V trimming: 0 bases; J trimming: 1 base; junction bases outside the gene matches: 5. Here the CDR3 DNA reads TGTGCCAGCAGCGTAGCTAGTGGACAGGGTAACTATGGCTACACCTTC. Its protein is CASSVASGQGNYGYTF.

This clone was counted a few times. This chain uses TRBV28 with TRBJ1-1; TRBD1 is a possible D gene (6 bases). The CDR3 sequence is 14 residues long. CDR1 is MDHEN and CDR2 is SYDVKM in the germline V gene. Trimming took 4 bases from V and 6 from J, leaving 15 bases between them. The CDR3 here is CASSSIRGIAEAFF. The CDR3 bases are TGTGCCAGCAGTTCCATCAGGGGTATCGCTGAAGCTTTCTTT. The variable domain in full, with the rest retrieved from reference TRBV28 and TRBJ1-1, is DVKVTQSSRYLVKRTGEKVFLECVQDMDHENMFWYRQDPGLGLRLIYFSYDVKMKEKGDIPEGYSVSREKKERFSLILESASTNQTSMYLCASSSIRGIAEAFFGQGTRLTVV.

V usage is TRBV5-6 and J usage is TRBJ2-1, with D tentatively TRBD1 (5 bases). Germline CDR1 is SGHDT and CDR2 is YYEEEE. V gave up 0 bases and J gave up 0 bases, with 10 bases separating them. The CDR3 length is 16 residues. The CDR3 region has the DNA TGTGCCAGCAGCTTGGGGCAGGGTTTCTCCTACAATGAGCAGTTCTTC. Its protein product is CASSLGQGFSYNEQFF.

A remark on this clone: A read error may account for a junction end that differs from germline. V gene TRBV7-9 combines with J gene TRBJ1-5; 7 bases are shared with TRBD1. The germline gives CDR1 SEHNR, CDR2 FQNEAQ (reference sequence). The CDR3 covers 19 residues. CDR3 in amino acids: CSSSLAGYRGNGSNQPQHF. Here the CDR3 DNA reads TGTTCCAGCAGCTTAGCAGGTTACAGGGGAAATGGAAGCAATCAGCCCCAGCATTTT.

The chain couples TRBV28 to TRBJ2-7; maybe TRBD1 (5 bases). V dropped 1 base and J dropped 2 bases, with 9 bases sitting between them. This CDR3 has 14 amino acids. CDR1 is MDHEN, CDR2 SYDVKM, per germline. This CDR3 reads CASSLLPGPYEQYF. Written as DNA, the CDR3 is TGTGCCAGCAGTTTATTACCAGGGCCCTACGAGCAGTACTTC.

In DNA form, the CDR3 reads TGTGCCAGCAGCCCGGACAGGGCGAACACCATATATTTT. It specifies CASSPDRANTIYF. The chain employs TRBV5-4 and TRBJ1-3; TRBD1 matches at 8 bases. This CDR3 spans 13 amino acids. Trimming cost V 4 bases and J 7 bases; bases outside gene matches: 4. The germline V gene encodes CDR1 SGHNT and CDR2 YYREEE (reference sequence). Full variable domain (rest looked up from reference TRBV5-4 and TRBJ1-3): ETGVTQSPTHLIKTRGQQVTLRCSSQSGHNTVSWYQQALGQGPQFIFQYYREEENGRGNFPPRFSGLQFPNYSSELNVNALELDDSALYLCASSPDRANTIYFGEGSWLTVV.

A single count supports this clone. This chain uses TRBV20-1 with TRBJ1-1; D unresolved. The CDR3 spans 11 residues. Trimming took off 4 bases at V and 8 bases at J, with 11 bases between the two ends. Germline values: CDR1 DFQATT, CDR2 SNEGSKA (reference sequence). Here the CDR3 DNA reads TGCAGTGCTATAGGAGCCCAAGAAGCTTTCTTT. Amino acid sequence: CSAIGAQEAFF.

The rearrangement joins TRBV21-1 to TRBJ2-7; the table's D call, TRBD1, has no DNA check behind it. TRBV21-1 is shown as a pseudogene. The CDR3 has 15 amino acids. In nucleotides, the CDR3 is TGTGCCAGCAGCAAAGGGACAGGGGGCGACTACGAGCAGTACTTC. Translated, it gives CASSKGTGGDYEQYF.

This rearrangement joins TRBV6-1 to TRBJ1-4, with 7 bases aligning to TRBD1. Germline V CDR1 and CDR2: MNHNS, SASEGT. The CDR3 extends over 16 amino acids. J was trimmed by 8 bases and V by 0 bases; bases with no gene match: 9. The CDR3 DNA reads TGTGCCAGCAGTGAAGCGGGTTGGCCAGGGGGGGAAAAACTGTTTTTT. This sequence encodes CASSEAGWPGGEKLFF.

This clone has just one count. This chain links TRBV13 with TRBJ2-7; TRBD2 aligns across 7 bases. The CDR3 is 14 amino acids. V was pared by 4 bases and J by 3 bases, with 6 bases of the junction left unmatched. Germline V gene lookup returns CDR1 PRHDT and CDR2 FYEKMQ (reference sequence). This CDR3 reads CASSYRGGSYEQYF. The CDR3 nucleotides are TGTGCCAGCAGCTACCGGGGAGGGAGCTACGAGCAGTACTTC.

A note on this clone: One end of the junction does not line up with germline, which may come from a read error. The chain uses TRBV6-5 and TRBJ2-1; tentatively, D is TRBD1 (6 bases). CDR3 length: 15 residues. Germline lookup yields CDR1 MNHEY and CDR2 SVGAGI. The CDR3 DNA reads TGTGCCAGCACTTACGGGACAAGCTCCTACAATGAGCAGTTCTTC. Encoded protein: CASTYGTSSYNEQFF.

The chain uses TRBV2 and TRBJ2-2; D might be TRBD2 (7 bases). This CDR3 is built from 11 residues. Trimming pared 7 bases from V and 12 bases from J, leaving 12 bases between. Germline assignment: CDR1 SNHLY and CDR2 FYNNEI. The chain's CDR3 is CASNWRGQLFF. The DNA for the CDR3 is TGTGCCAGCAATTGGCGGGGGCAGCTGTTTTTT.

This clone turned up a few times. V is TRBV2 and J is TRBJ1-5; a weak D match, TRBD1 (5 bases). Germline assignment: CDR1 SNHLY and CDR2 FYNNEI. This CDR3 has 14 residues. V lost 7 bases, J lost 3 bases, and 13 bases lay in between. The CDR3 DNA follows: TGTGCCAGCACTTTACGACAGTCCAATCAGCCCCAGCATTTT. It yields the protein CASTLRQSNQPQHF.

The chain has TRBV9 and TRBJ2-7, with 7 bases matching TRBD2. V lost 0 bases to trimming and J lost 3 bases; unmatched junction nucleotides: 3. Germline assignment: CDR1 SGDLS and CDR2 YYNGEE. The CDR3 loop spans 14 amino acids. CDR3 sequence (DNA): TGTGCCAGCAGCGTAGCGGGAGGCAACTACGAGCAGTACTTC. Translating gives CASSVAGGNYEQYF.

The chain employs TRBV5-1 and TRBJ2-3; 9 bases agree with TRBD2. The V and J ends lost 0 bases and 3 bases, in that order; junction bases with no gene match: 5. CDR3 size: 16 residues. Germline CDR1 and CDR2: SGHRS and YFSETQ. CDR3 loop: CASSLEAGGQTDTQYF. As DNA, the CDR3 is TGCGCCAGCAGCTTGGAGGCGGGAGGGCAAACAGATACGCAGTATTTT.

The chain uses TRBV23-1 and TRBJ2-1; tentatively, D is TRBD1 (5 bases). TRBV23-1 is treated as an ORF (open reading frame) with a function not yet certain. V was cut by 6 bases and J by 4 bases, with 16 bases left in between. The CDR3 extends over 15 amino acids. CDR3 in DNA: TGCGCCAGCAGACGCCCCCCCACAGGATACAATGAGCAGTTCTTC. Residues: CASRRPPTGYNEQFF.

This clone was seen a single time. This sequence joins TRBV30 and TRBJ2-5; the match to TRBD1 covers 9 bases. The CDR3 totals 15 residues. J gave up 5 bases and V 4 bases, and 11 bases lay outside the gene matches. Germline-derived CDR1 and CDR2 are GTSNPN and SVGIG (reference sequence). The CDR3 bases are TGTGCCTGGACCGAAGGGGAACAGGGGGCCGAGACCCAGTACTTC. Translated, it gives CAWTEGEQGAETQYF.

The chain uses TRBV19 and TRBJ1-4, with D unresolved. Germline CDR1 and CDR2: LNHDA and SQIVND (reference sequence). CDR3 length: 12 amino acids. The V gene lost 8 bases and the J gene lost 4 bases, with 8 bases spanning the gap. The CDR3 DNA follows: TGTGCCAGTTCACAAGTTAATGAAAAACTGTTTTTT. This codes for CASSQVNEKLFF.

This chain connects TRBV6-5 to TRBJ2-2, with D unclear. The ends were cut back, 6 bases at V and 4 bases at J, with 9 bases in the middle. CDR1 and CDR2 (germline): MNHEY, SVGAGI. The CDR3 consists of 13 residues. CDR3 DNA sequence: TGTGCCAGCAGCCCGCACGGCACCGGGGAGCTGTTTTTT. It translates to CASSPHGTGELFF.

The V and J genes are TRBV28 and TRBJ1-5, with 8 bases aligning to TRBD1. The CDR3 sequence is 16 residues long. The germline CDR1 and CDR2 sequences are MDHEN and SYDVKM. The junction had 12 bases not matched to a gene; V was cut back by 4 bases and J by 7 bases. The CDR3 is CASSSRRRGQGQPQHF. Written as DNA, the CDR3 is TGTGCCAGCAGTTCGCGCCGCAGGGGGCAGGGGCAGCCCCAGCATTTT.

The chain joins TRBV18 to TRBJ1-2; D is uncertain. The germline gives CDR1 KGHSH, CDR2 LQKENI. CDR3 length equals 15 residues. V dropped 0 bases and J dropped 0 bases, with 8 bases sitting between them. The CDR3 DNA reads TGTGCCAGCTCACCACCCCGGTCGTCTAACTATGGCTACACCTTC. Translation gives CASSPPRSSNYGYTF.

The CDR3 DNA reads as TGTGCCAGCAGCTTAATTGCAGACACTGAAGCTTTCTTT. Translation gives CASSLIADTEAFF. The rearrangement joins TRBV7-2 to TRBJ1-1; unclear D gene. V shed 2 bases and J shed 3 bases, with 7 bases lying between them. Germline CDR1 SGHTA, CDR2 FQGNSA. The CDR3 is made up of 13 amino acids.

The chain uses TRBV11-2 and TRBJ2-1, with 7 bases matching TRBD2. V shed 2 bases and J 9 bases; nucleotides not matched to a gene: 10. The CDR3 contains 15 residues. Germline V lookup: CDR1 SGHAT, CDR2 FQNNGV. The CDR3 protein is CASSLRVFGEGEQFF. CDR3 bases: TGTGCCAGCAGCTTAAGGGTGTTTGGGGAGGGTGAGCAGTTCTTC.

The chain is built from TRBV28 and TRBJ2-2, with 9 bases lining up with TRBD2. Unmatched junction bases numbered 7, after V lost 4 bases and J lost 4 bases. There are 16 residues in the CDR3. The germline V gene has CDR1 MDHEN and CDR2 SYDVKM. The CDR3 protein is CASSSGLARGTGELFF. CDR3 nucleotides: TGTGCCAGCAGTTCCGGACTAGCGAGGGGCACCGGGGAGCTGTTTTTT.

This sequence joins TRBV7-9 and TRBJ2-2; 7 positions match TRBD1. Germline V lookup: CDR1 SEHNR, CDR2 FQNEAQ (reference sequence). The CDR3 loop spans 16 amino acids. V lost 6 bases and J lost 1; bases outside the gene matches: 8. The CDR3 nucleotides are TGTGCCAGCAGTACAGCCGACAGGGTGAACACCGGGGAGCTGTTTTTT. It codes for CASSTADRVNTGELFF.